The 3 T cell receptor beta chains below all came from one sample that was sequenced in a study of a mutant IDH1 vaccine in newly diagnosed glioma. Some clones are missing from TCRdb's copy, which holds only in-frame ones; the method was immunoSEQ multiplex PCR. Seen here are around 42,000 clones, 80% to 90% observed once, and the top ten hold around 1.7%. Stated time point: week 5, during vaccination. The vaccine gave 300 ug of a 20-mer mutant IDH1 peptide subcutaneously per dose. These receptors' targets are unknown. Sequencing was performed on PBMCs, taken from a glioma patient whose treatment included an IDH1 peptide vaccine. Source of these receptors: a man aged 40-49 years with glioma.

The rearrangement uses TRBV5-1 and TRBJ1-2; TRBD1 matches at 7 bases. Germline assignment: CDR1 SGHRS and CDR2 YFSETQ. The CDR3 sequence is 14 residues long. Unmatched junction bases numbered 2, after V lost 0 bases and J lost 3 bases. The DNA of the CDR3 is TGCGCCAGCAGCTTGGACAGGGGAGACTATGGCTACACCTTC. Protein: CASSLDRGDYGYTF. The complete variable domain, with remaining parts taken from reference TRBV5-1 and TRBJ1-2, reads KAGVTQTPRYLIKTRGQQVTLSCSPISGHRSVSWYQQTPGQGLQFLFEYFSETQRNKGNFPGRFSGRQFSNSRSEMNVSTLELGDSALYLCASSLDRGDYGYTFGSGTRLTVV.

This clone was counted between two and nine times. CDR3 bases: TGTGCCAGCCGACATGACAGGACCTACGAGCAGTACTTC. It translates to CASRHDRTYEQYF. The gene calls are TRBV14 and TRBJ2-7, with D tentatively TRBD1 (6 bases). The CDR3 has 13 amino acids. CDR1 is SGHDN and CDR2 is FVKESK in the germline V gene. The ends were cut back, 8 bases at V and 2 bases at J, with 13 bases in the middle. The full variable domain, in which reference TRBV14 and TRBJ2-7 provide the parts outside the CDR3, is EAGVTQFPSHSVIEKGQTVTLRCDPISGHDNLYWYRRVMGKEIKFLLHFVKESKQDESGMPNNRFLAERTGGTYSTLKVQPAELEDSGVYFCASRHDRTYEQYFGPGTRLTVT.

The rearrangement uses TRBV10-3 and TRBJ2-7; D may be TRBD2 (5 bases). Between the trimmed V and J ends, which lost 0 bases and 9 bases, there was a span of 24 bases. Germline V lookup: CDR1 ENHRY, CDR2 SYGVKD. The CDR3 is made up of 17 amino acids. The CDR3: CAISESSLTGSTSGQYF. CDR3 in DNA: TGTGCCATCAGTGAGTCGAGCTTAACGGGCAGCACCAGCGGGCAGTACTTC.